This T cell receptor (beta chain) was identified in a study of blood T cell repertoires in COVID-19. Sequencing used immunoSEQ multiplex PCR; TCRdb keeps in-frame clones, though not all of them. The sample records approximately 330,000 clones, 87% being singletons. The V gene's germline CDR1 is SGHNT and CDR2 YYREEE (reference sequence). Deletions cut 2 bases from V and 10 bases from J, with 18 bases between. CDR3 length: 15 residues. This clone was detected many times. The sequence derives from a man aged 30-40 years with COVID-19, enrolled during active disease. J is TRBJ1-4 and V is TRBV5-4; the D is unclear. Sequencing was performed on peripheral blood. This CDR3 reads CASSFTDGRGGKLFF. DNA for the CDR3: TGTGCCAGCAGCTTTACGGACGGGCGGGGTGGAAAACTGTTTTTT.